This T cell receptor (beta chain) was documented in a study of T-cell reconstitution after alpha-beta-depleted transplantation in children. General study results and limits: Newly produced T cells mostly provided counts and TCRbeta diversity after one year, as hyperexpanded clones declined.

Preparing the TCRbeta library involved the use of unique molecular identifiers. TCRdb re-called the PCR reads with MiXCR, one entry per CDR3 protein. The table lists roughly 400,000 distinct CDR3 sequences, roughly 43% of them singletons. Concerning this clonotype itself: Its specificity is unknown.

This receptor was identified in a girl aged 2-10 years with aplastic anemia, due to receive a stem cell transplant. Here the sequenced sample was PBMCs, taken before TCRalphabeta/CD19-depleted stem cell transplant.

The CDR3 sequence: CAISGTGTGGNIQYF. CDR3 sequence (DNA): TGTGCCATCAGTGGGACCGGGACAGGGGGAAACATTCAGTACTTC. The J gene is TRBJ2-4, the V gene TRBV10-3; 11 nucleotides align to TRBD1. CDR3 size: 15 residues. The germline gives CDR1 ENHRY, CDR2 SYGVKD. Unmatched junction bases numbered 5, after V lost 4 bases and J lost 6 bases.